A single sample is the source of the 26 T cell receptor beta chains below, sequenced in a study of blood T cell repertoires in COVID-19. The method was immunoSEQ multiplex PCR; TCRdb's version includes in-frame clones alone and lacks a portion of them. Here the sample spans around 60,000 clones, around 90% being singletons. Sequencing used peripheral blood. These receptors all stem from a man aged 45-60 years with active COVID-19.

The chain carries TRBV5-4 and TRBJ2-2, with a tentative D call TRBD1 (6 bases). The CDR3 has 17 residues. In germline, CDR1 is SGHNT, CDR2 YYREEE (reference sequence). V lost 4 bases to trimming and J lost 0 bases, with 16 bases between them. The CDR3 DNA reads TGTGCCAGCAGCCCCCAGGGGACGGAGGCGAACACCGGGGAGCTGTTTTTT. This translates into CASSPQGTEANTGELFF. The full variable domain, in which reference TRBV5-4 and TRBJ2-2 provide the parts outside the CDR3, is ETGVTQSPTHLIKTRGQQVTLRCSSQSGHNTVSWYQQALGQGPQFIFQYYREEENGRGNFPPRFSGLQFPNYSSELNVNALELDDSALYLCASSPQGTEANTGELFFGEGSRLTVL.

This clone was counted only a few times. The chain combines TRBV6-5 with TRBJ1-3; D may be TRBD1 (5 bases). Germline V gene sequence: CDR1 MNHEY, CDR2 SVGAGI. Trimming took 3 bases from V and 4 from J, leaving 10 bases between them. This CDR3 is 14 amino acids long. The CDR3: CASSYGAGGNTIYF. Here the CDR3 DNA reads TGTGCCAGCAGTTATGGGGCCGGGGGAAACACCATATATTTT.

The rearrangement links TRBV21-1 to TRBJ2-5; the DNA was not used to check the table's D call, TRBD2. TRBV21-1 has pseudogene status. The length of the CDR3 is 19 residues. This chain's CDR3 is CASSKGTMWRGRDGETQYF. The CDR3 nucleotides read TGTGCCAGCAGCAAAGGGACAATGTGGCGGGGCAGGGACGGAGAGACCCAGTACTTC.

The genes are TRBV12-3 or TRBV12-4 and TRBJ1-2; D unresolved. Trimming stripped 5 bases from V and 4 bases from J, with 8 bases between. The CDR3 spans 12 residues. CDR3 nucleotides: TGTGCCAGCAGTAGTGGGAGCTATGGCTACACCTTC. Protein: CASSSGSYGYTF.

The genes are TRBV7-3 and TRBJ1-1, with D unclear. Germline V gene lookup returns CDR1 SGHTA and CDR2 FQGTGA. The V end lost 5 bases, the J end lost 4 bases, and 11 bases lay between the germline ends. The CDR3 is made up of 13 amino acids. The CDR3 DNA reads TGTGCCAGCAGCCTACAAGGAGGCACTGAAGCTTTCTTT. Encoded protein: CASSLQGGTEAFF.

This clone was picked up a small number of times. J is TRBJ1-6 and V is TRBV7-3; the match to TRBD1 covers 9 bases. Germline V gene lookup returns CDR1 SGHTA and CDR2 FQGTGA. The junction had 4 bases not matched to a gene; V was cut back by 5 bases and J by 8 bases. The length of the CDR3 is 14 residues. CDR3 nucleotide sequence: TGTGCCAGCAGCCTCCGGGACAGGGATTCACCCCTCCACTTT. It specifies CASSLRDRDSPLHF.

J is TRBJ2-1 and V is TRBV7-2; TRBD2 matches 10 bases. Per the germline V gene, CDR1 is SGHTA and CDR2 is FQGNSA. J lost 9 bases, V lost 9 bases, and 11 bases had no gene match. CDR3 size: 14 residues. The CDR3 DNA reads as TGTGCCAGTACATGGACTAGCGGCCCTATTGAGCAGTTCTTC. It is translated as CASTWTSGPIEQFF.

This sequence joins TRBV11-3 and TRBJ2-5; D unclear. V was cut by 5 bases and J by 2 bases, with 9 bases left in between. In germline, CDR1 is SGHNT, CDR2 YENEEA. The length of the CDR3 is 13 residues. CDR3 in amino acids: CASSLGRQETQYF. In DNA form, the CDR3 reads TGTGCCAGCAGCCTGGGCAGACAAGAGACCCAGTACTTC.

The V and J genes are TRBV18 and TRBJ2-7; 7 bases are a match to TRBD1. Trimming took 4 bases from V and 0 from J; bases not matched to a gene: 6. Germline CDR1 KGHSH, CDR2 LQKENI. This CDR3 has 15 amino acids. CDR3 region: CASSQRQGSSYEQYF. The CDR3 DNA is TGTGCCAGCTCACAGAGACAGGGTAGCTCCTACGAGCAGTACTTC.

This chain uses TRBV2 with TRBJ2-3; 12 bases line up with TRBD2. CDR1 is SNHLY and CDR2 is FYNNEI in the germline V gene. The trim removed 5 bases at V and 6 bases at J, leaving 6 bases unmatched. This CDR3 region has 15 residues. The CDR3 nucleotides read TGTGCCAGCAGTTCCCCTAGCGGGGGGGGCGATACGCAGTATTTT. This sequence encodes CASSSPSGGGDTQYF.

There are a few counts of this clone. This same CDR3 is encoded by further DNA sequences in the sample. The V and J genes are TRBV11-2 and TRBJ1-5; TRBD1 matches 9 bases. The CDR3 is 15 amino acids. The germline V gene has CDR1 SGHAT and CDR2 FQNNGV. Trimming cost V 4 bases and J 4 bases; bases outside gene matches: 5. The CDR3 DNA follows: TGTGCCAGCAGCTCTGGACAGGGGAGGAATCAGCCCCAGCATTTT. Protein: CASSSGQGRNQPQHF.

The rearrangement uses TRBV7-6 and TRBJ1-6, with a possible D match to TRBD1 (6 bases). V shed 5 bases and J shed 3 bases, with 23 bases lying between them. Per germline, CDR1 SGHVS and CDR2 FNYEAQ. The CDR3 is 19 amino acids. The CDR3 here is CASSQLLTQGFNYNSPLHF. CDR3 DNA sequence: TGTGCCAGCAGCCAACTCCTTACTCAGGGGTTTAACTATAATTCACCCCTCCACTTT.

The gene calls are TRBV9 and TRBJ2-1; 11 bases fit TRBD2. Trimming cost V 5 bases and J 5 bases; bases outside gene matches: 6. The CDR3 consists of 15 residues. From germline, CDR1 is SGDLS and CDR2 YYNGEE. The DNA for the CDR3 is TGTGCCAGCAGTTTTAGCGGGGGGGCGAACAATGAGCAGTTCTTC. The encoded protein is CASSFSGGANNEQFF.

The V gene is TRBV6-1, the J gene TRBJ2-4; the D gene is possibly TRBD1 (5 bases). The CDR3 contains 16 residues. Trimming left V 4 bases short and J 0 bases short, with 13 bases between. Germline V gene sequence: CDR1 MNHNS, CDR2 SASEGT. The CDR3: CASSVRATSAKNIQYF. In DNA, the CDR3 is TGTGCCAGCAGTGTCAGGGCTACTTCAGCCAAAAACATTCAGTACTTC.

The rearrangement joins TRBV30 to TRBJ1-1; D not certain. This CDR3 has 13 amino acids. Trimming took 3 bases from V and 4 from J, leaving 12 bases between them. Germline V gives CDR1 GTSNPN, CDR2 SVGIG (reference sequence). The DNA of the CDR3 is TGTGCCTGGAGGGCCGGGTTCGTCACTGAAGCTTTCTTT. It specifies CAWRAGFVTEAFF. The whole variable domain, remainder taken from reference TRBV30 and TRBJ1-1, is SQTIHQWPATLVQPVGSPLSLECTVEGTSNPNLYWYRQAAGRGLQLLFYSVGIGQISSEVPQNLSASRPQDRQFILSSKKLLLSDSGFYLCAWRAGFVTEAFFGQGTRLTVV.

CDR3 DNA sequence: TGCGCCAGCAGCTTGGGGGACAGTCACACCGGGGAGCTGTTTTTT. Translated: CASSLGDSHTGELFF. The chain couples TRBV5-1 to TRBJ2-2; 7 bases align to TRBD1. Germline values: CDR1 SGHRS, CDR2 YFSETQ. The CDR3 has 15 amino acids. The junction had 2 bases not matched to a gene; V was cut back by 0 bases and J by 3 bases.

The J gene is TRBJ2-7, the V gene TRBV14; D ambiguous. CDR3 size: 13 residues. Per the germline V gene, CDR1 is SGHDN and CDR2 is FVKESK. The V end was cut by 1 base, the J end by 0 bases, with 4 bases between. For the CDR3, the DNA is TGTGCCAGCAGCCAAGGGAGCTCCTACGAGCAGTACTTC. Translation: CASSQGSSYEQYF. The variable domain in full, with the rest retrieved from reference TRBV14 and TRBJ2-7, is EAGVTQFPSHSVIEKGQTVTLRCDPISGHDNLYWYRRVMGKEIKFLLHFVKESKQDESGMPNNRFLAERTGGTYSTLKVQPAELEDSGVYFCASSQGSSYEQYFGPGTRLTVT.

For this clone: Mismatch with germline at one junction end may stem from a read error. This rearrangement joins TRBV7-2 to TRBJ2-7; TRBD1 aligns across 7 bases. There are 13 residues in the CDR3. Germline V gene data show CDR1 as SGHTA and CDR2 as FQGNSA. CDR3 nucleotides: TGTGCCAGCAGCTCAACGACCCGAGGGGGCGAGCTTTTC. Protein sequence: CASSSTTRGGELF.

The chain joins TRBV5-1 to TRBJ2-1; 11 positions agree with TRBD1. With 9 bases clipped from V and 0 bases from J, the junction kept 11 bases outside the gene matches. The CDR3 is 17 residues long. Germline loops: CDR1 SGHRS, CDR2 YFSETQ. In nucleotides, the CDR3 is TGCGCCACCCGGGACAGGGGGTTATCAAACTCCTACAATGAGCAGTTCTTC. It yields the protein CATRDRGLSNSYNEQFF.

The CDR3 region has the DNA TGTGCCAGCGCCGGACTAGCCGGCGGGGAGCTGTTTTTT. Its protein product is CASAGLAGGELFF. The chain links TRBV5-6 to TRBJ2-2; 8 bases fit TRBD2. The CDR3 covers 13 residues. The germline V gene has CDR1 SGHDT and CDR2 YYEEEE. V shed 7 bases, J shed 7 bases, and the junction held 6 bases outside the gene matches.

This clone appeared a few times. The rearrangement links TRBV5-4 to TRBJ1-6, with 8 bases identical to TRBD1. The germline V gene encodes CDR1 SGHNT and CDR2 YYREEE (reference sequence). The CDR3 extends over 13 amino acids. After removal of 6 bases from V and 9 bases from J, the junction contained 5 bases not matched to a gene. The CDR3 region is CASTQGGGSPLHF. The CDR3 region has the DNA TGTGCCAGCACACAGGGGGGTGGTTCACCCCTCCACTTT.

V usage is TRBV6-6 and J usage is TRBJ1-3; 7 bases fit TRBD1. The J segment lost 7 bases and the V segment lost 7 bases, leaving 13 bases of the junction unmatched. The CDR3 loop spans 15 amino acids. Germline assignment: CDR1 MNHNY and CDR2 SVGAGI (reference sequence). The CDR3 DNA follows: TGTGCCAGCATTGGACTTCTACAGGGGTCGAACACCATATATTTT. This encodes CASIGLLQGSNTIYF.

The chain couples TRBV3-1 (or the pseudogene TRBV3-2) to TRBJ2-3; D uncertain. Germline V gene lookup returns CDR1 LGHDT and CDR2 YNNKEL (reference sequence). The CDR3 has 15 amino acids. Trimming left V 0 bases short and J 3 bases short, with 10 bases between. CDR3 in DNA: TGTGCCAGCAGCCAAGATGGCGCGGTTACAGATACGCAGTATTTT. Translating it yields CASSQDGAVTDTQYF.

The chain combines TRBV5-5 with TRBJ2-7; unclear D gene. Trimming took 1 base from V and 0 from J, leaving 8 bases between them. This CDR3 region has 14 residues. Germline values: CDR1 SGHKS, CDR2 YYEKEE (reference sequence). The CDR3: CASSLLWSSYEQYF. The CDR3 coding sequence is TGTGCCAGCAGCTTGTTGTGGAGCTCCTACGAGCAGTACTTC.

J is TRBJ2-7 and V is TRBV6-5, with TRBD1 identical over 8 bases. The CDR3 is 14 amino acids. Germline-derived CDR1 and CDR2 are MNHEY and SVGAGI. The V and J ends lost 8 bases and 3 bases, in that order; junction bases with no gene match: 9. DNA of the CDR3: TGTGCCAGCTCCCGAACAGGGGGTTTCTACGAGCAGTACTTC. Protein sequence: CASSRTGGFYEQYF.

The J gene is TRBJ1-3, the V gene TRBV6-5, with 7 bases identical to TRBD1. This CDR3 contains 14 residues. Per the germline V gene, CDR1 is MNHEY and CDR2 is SVGAGI. J was trimmed by 4 bases and V by 6 bases; bases with no gene match: 6. The CDR3 nucleotides read TGTGCCAGCAGCGTAGGGGGCCAGGGAAACACCATATATTTT. It codes for CASSVGGQGNTIYF.